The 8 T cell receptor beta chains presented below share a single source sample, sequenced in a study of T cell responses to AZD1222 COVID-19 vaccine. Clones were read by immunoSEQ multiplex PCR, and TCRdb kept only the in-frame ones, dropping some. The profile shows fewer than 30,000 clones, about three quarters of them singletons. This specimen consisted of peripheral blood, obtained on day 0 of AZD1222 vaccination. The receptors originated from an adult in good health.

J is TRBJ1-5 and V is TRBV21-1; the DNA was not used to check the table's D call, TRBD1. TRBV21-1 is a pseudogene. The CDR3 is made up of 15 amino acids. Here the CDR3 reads CASSKGQGDNQPQHF. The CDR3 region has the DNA TGTGCCAGCAGCAAAGGACAGGGGGACAATCAGCCCCAGCATTTT.

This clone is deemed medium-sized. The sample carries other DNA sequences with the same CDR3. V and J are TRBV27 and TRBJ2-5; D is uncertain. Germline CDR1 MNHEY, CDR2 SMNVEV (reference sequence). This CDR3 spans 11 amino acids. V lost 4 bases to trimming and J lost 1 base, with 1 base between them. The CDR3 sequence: CASSSQETQYF. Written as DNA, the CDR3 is TGTGCCAGCAGTTCCCAAGAGACCCAGTACTTC.

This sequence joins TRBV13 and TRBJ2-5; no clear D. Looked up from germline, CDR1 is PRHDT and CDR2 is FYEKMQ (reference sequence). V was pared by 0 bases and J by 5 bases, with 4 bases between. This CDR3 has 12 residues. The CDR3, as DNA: TGTGCCAGCAGCTTAGGGGTTGAGACCCAGTACTTC. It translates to CASSLGVETQYF.

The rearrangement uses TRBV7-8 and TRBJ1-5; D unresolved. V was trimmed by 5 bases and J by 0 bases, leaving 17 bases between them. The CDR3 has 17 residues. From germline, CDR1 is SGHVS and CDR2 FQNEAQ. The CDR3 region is CASSRPPESYSNQPQHF. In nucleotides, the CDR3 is TGTGCCAGCAGCAGACCACCAGAGAGCTATAGCAATCAGCCCCAGCATTTT.

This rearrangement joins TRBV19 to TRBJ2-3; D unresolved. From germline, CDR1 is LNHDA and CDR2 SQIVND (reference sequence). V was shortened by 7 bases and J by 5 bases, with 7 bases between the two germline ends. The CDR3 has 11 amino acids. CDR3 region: CASTTGDTQYF. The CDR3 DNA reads TGTGCCAGTACCACTGGAGATACGCAGTATTTT.

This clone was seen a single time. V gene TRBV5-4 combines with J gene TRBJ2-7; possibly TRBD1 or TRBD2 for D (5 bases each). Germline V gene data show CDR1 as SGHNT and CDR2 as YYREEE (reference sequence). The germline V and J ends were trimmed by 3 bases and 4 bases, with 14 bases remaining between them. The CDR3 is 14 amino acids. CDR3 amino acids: CASSSPGTDYEQYF. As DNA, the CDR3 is TGTGCCAGCAGCTCTCCCGGGACGGATTACGAGCAGTACTTC. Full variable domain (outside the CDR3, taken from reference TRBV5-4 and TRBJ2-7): ETGVTQSPTHLIKTRGQQVTLRCSSQSGHNTVSWYQQALGQGPQFIFQYYREEENGRGNFPPRFSGLQFPNYSSELNVNALELDDSALYLCASSSPGTDYEQYFGPGTRLTVT.

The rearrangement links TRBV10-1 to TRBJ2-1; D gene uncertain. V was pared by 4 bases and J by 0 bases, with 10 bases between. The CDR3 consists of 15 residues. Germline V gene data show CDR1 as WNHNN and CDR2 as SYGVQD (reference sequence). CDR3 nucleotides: TGCGCCAGCAGTGGATCGGCTAGCTCCTACAATGAGCAGTTCTTC. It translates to CASSGSASSYNEQFF.

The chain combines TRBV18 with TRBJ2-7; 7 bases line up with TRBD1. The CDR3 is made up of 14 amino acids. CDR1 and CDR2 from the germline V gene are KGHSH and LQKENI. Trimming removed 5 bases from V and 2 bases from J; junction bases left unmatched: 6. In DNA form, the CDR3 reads TGTGCCAGCTCATCCACAGGGGTTACCTACGAGCAGTACTTC. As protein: CASSSTGVTYEQYF.